This T cell receptor (beta chain) was obtained from a study of cytomegalovirus exposure and HLA in healthy donors. The PCR ran on 60 Vbeta and 13 Jbeta primers. Per the original methods: A later analysis counted tens of millions of unique TCR beta chains, around 10 million shared. TCRdb's copy holds only in-frame clones and misses some; the assay was immunoSEQ multiplex PCR. V and J calls and clone size are given by that table; D and trimming were obtained from the DNA. Among approximately 200,000 clones listed, around 82% were seen once. The CDR3 runs to 15 residues. V shed 4 bases and J shed 3 bases, with 15 bases lying between them. The germline V gene has CDR1 KGHSH and CDR2 LQKENI. With respect to this clone: Its antigen is still unknown.

Study results and caveats: It was only CMV serostatus that was available as immune exposure information. Associated with cytomegalovirus, according to the listing, were 150 to 200 TCR beta chains.

Specimen: PBMCs. The rearrangement joins TRBV18 to TRBJ1-1, with D possibly being TRBD1 (6 bases). This TCR came from a boy aged 5 to 17 in good health and CMV-seronegative. The CDR3 sequence is CASSQSGAGDTEAFF. In DNA form, the CDR3 reads TGTGCCAGCTCACAGTCAGGGGCCGGGGACACTGAAGCTTTCTTT.